Listed below are T cell receptor beta chains from one sample, sequenced in a study of shared clonotypes between healthy human individuals. Sequenced by immunoSEQ multiplex PCR; TCRdb stores in-frame clones only, minus some. The table has approximately 1.9 million clones, around 93% seen once; the top ten hold roughly 1.7%. Material for sequencing was naive CD8+ T cells from PBMCs. These receptors were taken from a man younger than 35 in good health. Some clones in this sample may be carry-over from other donors' samples. Each CDR3 is given with its conserved first and last residue. Each record gives: clone size, J gene, V gene, D gene, CDR3 DNA, CDR3 protein. A D gene is named only where the DNA matches it firmly. Part of the rows lack a size; the others show once, few, many or a class for expanded clones.

-	TRBJ1-5	TRBV10-3	-	TGTGCCATCAGTGAGTCCGTTGTCCAGCCCCAGCATTTT	CAISESVVQPQHF
-	TRBJ2-7	TRBV4-1	TRBD1	TGCGCCAGCAGCCAGGATGGGACAGGTCAAGGCTACGAGCAGTACTTC	CASSQDGTGQGYEQYF
-	TRBJ2-1	TRBV7-2	-	TGTGCCAGCAGCTTAGTTGAGTCTAGCTCCTACAATGAGCAGTTCTTC	CASSLVESSSYNEQFF
-	TRBJ2-7	TRBV15	-	TGTGCCACCAGCAGAGGGTCCAGCAACGAGCAGTACTTC	CATSRGSSNEQYF
-	TRBJ2-7	TRBV5-1	-	TGCGCCAGCAGCCCGGGCGGGTACGAGCAGTACTTC	CASSPGGYEQYF
-	TRBJ2-7	TRBV9	-	TGTGCCAGCAGCGTAGGGGGTCCCTACGAGCAGTACTTC	CASSVGGPYEQYF
-	TRBJ2-7	TRBV9	TRBD1	TGTGCCAGCAGCGTGGGGACAGGGGGCCCCGAGCAGTACTTC	CASSVGTGGPEQYF
-	TRBJ1-1	TRBV4-2	TRBD1	TGTGCCAGCAGCTTACTGACAGGGGGAGACACTGAAGCTTTCTTT	CASSLLTGGDTEAFF
once	TRBJ2-7	TRBV5-6	TRBD1	TGTGCCAGCAGCCTGGGACAGCGAGCCTACGAGCAGTACTTC	CASSLGQRAYEQYF
-	TRBJ2-1	TRBV6-1	TRBD2	TGTGCCAGCAGTGAGGCGGGAGTCCCCTACAATGAGCAGTTCTTC	CASSEAGVPYNEQFF
-	TRBJ2-5	TRBV9	-	TGTGCCAGCAGCGCCTTCAAGTCGGTGTCGGAGACCCAGTACTTC	CASSAFKSVSETQYF
-	TRBJ2-7	TRBV27	TRBD1	TGTGCCAGCAGTCCCCGGGACAGGGTTACCTACGAGCAGTACTTC	CASSPRDRVTYEQYF
-	TRBJ1-2	TRBV27	-	TGTGCCGGTGGTTCTACGGTGGACACCTTC	CAGGSTVDTF